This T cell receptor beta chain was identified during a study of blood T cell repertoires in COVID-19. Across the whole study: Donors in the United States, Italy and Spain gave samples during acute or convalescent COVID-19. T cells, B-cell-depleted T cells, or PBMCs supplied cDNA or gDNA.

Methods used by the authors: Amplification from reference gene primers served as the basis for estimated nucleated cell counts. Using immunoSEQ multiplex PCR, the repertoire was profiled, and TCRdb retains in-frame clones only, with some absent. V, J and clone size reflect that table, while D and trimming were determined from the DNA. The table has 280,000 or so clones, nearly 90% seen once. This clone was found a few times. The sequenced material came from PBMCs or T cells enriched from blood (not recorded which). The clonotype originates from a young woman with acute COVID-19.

CDR3 residues: CASSAEQGSGNTIYF. The CDR3 DNA is TGTGCCAGCAGTGCGGAACAGGGTTCAGGAAACACCATATATTTT. This chain links TRBV2 with TRBJ1-3; D is perhaps TRBD1 (6 bases). The CDR3 extends over 15 amino acids. From germline, CDR1 is SNHLY and CDR2 FYNNEI. V lost 4 bases and J 4 bases, leaving 14 bases between the germline ends.